Following are 31 T cell receptor beta chains from one sample sequenced in a study of shared clonotypes between healthy human individuals. Data came from immunoSEQ multiplex PCR; TCRdb stores just in-frame clones and leaves some out. Here the sample spans 760,000 or so clones, about 97% being singletons. Terminally differentiated effector memory CD45RA+ cells were left out of the naive CD8 fraction, which was CD45RO-negative and positively selected for CCR7. The sequenced material came from naive CD8+ T cells sorted from blood. These TCRs come from a man in his thirties or forties in good health.

This rearrangement joins TRBV5-4 to TRBJ2-3; TRBD2 agrees at 13 bases. The ends lost 7 bases at V and 5 bases at J; junction bases unmatched: 4. Looked up from germline, CDR1 is SGHNT and CDR2 is YYREEE (reference sequence). This CDR3 is built from 14 residues. The CDR3, as DNA: TGTGCCAGCGGACTAGCGGGAGAGCAAGATACGCAGTATTTT. Its protein is CASGLAGEQDTQYF.

J is TRBJ1-5 and V is TRBV27, with a weak D call TRBD1 (5 bases). V was shortened by 10 bases and J by 4 bases, with 14 bases between the two germline ends. CDR1 and CDR2 (germline): MNHEY, SMNVEV (reference sequence). The CDR3 is 13 residues long. CDR3 sequence: CAKQVLRNQPQHF. As DNA, the CDR3 is TGTGCCAAACAGGTATTGAGGAATCAGCCCCAGCATTTT.

The chain has TRBV5-6 and TRBJ1-1, with D tentatively TRBD1 (5 bases). Germline loops: CDR1 SGHDT, CDR2 YYEEEE. V was trimmed by 0 bases and J by 11 bases, leaving 17 bases between them. CDR3 length: 14 residues. Here the CDR3 reads CASSLGAGLRRAFF. DNA for the CDR3: TGTGCCAGCAGCTTGGGAGCGGGGCTCAGACGTGCTTTCTTT.

The genes are TRBV11-1 and TRBJ2-1; the match to TRBD2 covers 10 bases. CDR3 size: 17 residues. Trimming at V came to 3 bases and at J to 10 bases, leaving 15 bases not matched to a gene. Germline V gives CDR1 SGHAT, CDR2 FQDESV (reference sequence). This CDR3 reads CASSLPLRTSGLEEQFF. As DNA, the CDR3 is TGTGCCAGCAGCTTGCCGCTCCGGACTAGCGGCCTGGAAGAGCAGTTCTTC.

V and J are TRBV30 and TRBJ2-7; perhaps TRBD1 as D (5 bases). This CDR3 is 14 amino acids long. Between the trimmed V and J ends, which lost 1 base and 5 bases, there was a span of 15 bases. Germline V gene sequence: CDR1 GTSNPN, CDR2 SVGIG (reference sequence). The CDR3 DNA sequence: TGTGCCTGGAGTGACGGTAGGGGCCTTAACGAGCAGTACTTC. Amino acid sequence: CAWSDGRGLNEQYF.

The genes are TRBV7-9 and TRBJ1-4; D remains ambiguous. Trimming shortened V by 5 bases and J by 4 bases, and 14 bases separated the two germline ends. Germline-derived CDR1 and CDR2 are SEHNR and FQNEAQ (reference sequence). The CDR3 covers 15 residues. The DNA of the CDR3 is TGTGCCAGCAGCCCGGCAGCACTGATTAATGAAAAACTGTTTTTT. This codes for CASSPAALINEKLFF.

V gene TRBV27 combines with J gene TRBJ2-1; 13 bases match TRBD2. The ends lost 2 bases at V and 7 bases at J; junction bases unmatched: 2. Germline-derived CDR1 and CDR2 are MNHEY and SMNVEV (reference sequence). The CDR3 has 15 residues. As DNA, the CDR3 is TGTGCCAGCAGTTTAGGGACTAGCGGGAAGAATGAGCAGTTCTTC. This gives the protein CASSLGTSGKNEQFF.

V is TRBV9 and J is TRBJ2-1; D is undetermined. The CDR3 has 13 amino acids. Trimming left V 0 bases short and J 6 bases short, with 7 bases between. Per germline, CDR1 SGDLS and CDR2 YYNGEE. CDR3 DNA sequence: TGTGCCAGCAGCGTAGGGGCCGGCAATGAGCAGTTCTTC. Protein sequence: CASSVGAGNEQFF.

The chain employs TRBV7-9 and TRBJ2-1, with 8 bases that match TRBD2. The CDR3 length is 15 residues. The germline CDR1 and CDR2 sequences are SEHNR and FQNEAQ (reference sequence). V lost 5 bases, J lost 4 bases, and 7 bases stayed unmatched. CDR3 residues: CASSLPGGTYNEQFF. The CDR3 nucleotides are TGTGCCAGCAGCCTCCCGGGGGGGACTTACAATGAGCAGTTCTTC. Supplemented by reference TRBV7-9 and TRBJ2-1, the full variable domain reads DTGVSQNPRHKITKRGQNVTFRCDPISEHNRLYWYRQTLGQGPEFLTYFQNEAQLEKSRLLSDRFSAERPKGSFSTLEIQRTEQGDSAMYLCASSLPGGTYNEQFFGPGTRLTVL.

This chain connects TRBV7-2 to TRBJ2-7, with unresolved D. V lost 1 base and J 0 bases, leaving 10 bases between the germline ends. Germline lookup yields CDR1 SGHTA and CDR2 FQGNSA. The CDR3 is made up of 15 amino acids. DNA of the CDR3: TGTGCCAGCAGCTTAGTACTTACAGCCTCCTACGAGCAGTACTTC. It is translated as CASSLVLTASYEQYF.

The chain has TRBV7-2 and TRBJ2-1; 14 bases fit TRBD2. Germline-derived CDR1 and CDR2 are SGHTA and FQGNSA. CDR3 size: 16 residues. The V gene end was trimmed by 5 bases and the J gene end by 10 bases; junction bases not matched to a gene: 10. The CDR3 DNA follows: TGTGCCAGCAGCCCTCAGGGGGGACTAGCGGGAGTCGAGCAGTTCTTC. Protein product: CASSPQGGLAGVEQFF.

The J gene is TRBJ2-5, the V gene TRBV7-9; the D gene could be TRBD1 or TRBD2 (5 bases each). Trimming left V 4 bases short and J 6 bases short, with 15 bases between. The CDR3 length is 14 residues. Germline V lookup: CDR1 SEHNR, CDR2 FQNEAQ (reference sequence). The CDR3 region has the DNA TGTGCCAGCAGCTCTACCGGGACGACTAAGACCCAGTACTTC. Its protein product is CASSSTGTTKTQYF.

V usage is TRBV6-5 and J usage is TRBJ2-5; D is ambiguous. This CDR3 contains 16 residues. The V end lost 1 base, the J end lost 2 bases, and 14 bases lay between the germline ends. Looked up from germline, CDR1 is MNHEY and CDR2 is SVGAGI. Written as DNA, the CDR3 is TGTGCCAGCAGTTACTTCCAGAGAAGCGCGCAAGAGACCCAGTACTTC. This encodes CASSYFQRSAQETQYF.

The chain is built from TRBV9 and TRBJ2-1, with TRBD2 matching 8 bases. The CDR3 spans 18 residues. The junction had 13 bases not matched to a gene; V was cut back by 3 bases and J by 2 bases. The germline V gene has CDR1 SGDLS and CDR2 YYNGEE. The CDR3 loop reads CASSGGVGLGYTYNEQFF. The DNA for the CDR3 is TGTGCCAGCAGCGGAGGGGTGGGACTAGGTTATACCTACAATGAGCAGTTCTTC.

The gene calls are TRBV6-5 and TRBJ1-1; D is unresolved. Trimming pared 2 bases from V and 7 bases from J, leaving 5 bases between. The CDR3 runs to 11 residues. From germline, CDR1 is MNHEY and CDR2 SVGAGI. Here the CDR3 reads CASSYLGEAFF. DNA for the CDR3: TGTGCCAGCAGTTACCTGGGTGAAGCTTTCTTT.

The chain employs TRBV6-1 and TRBJ1-2; tentative D call: TRBD1 (5 bases). With 8 bases removed from V and 5 bases from J, the gap between germline ends came to 18 bases. The CDR3 is 14 residues long. Germline CDR1 is MNHNS and CDR2 is SASEGT. The CDR3 region is CASGVSRDLYGYTF. CDR3 nucleotides: TGTGCCAGCGGGGTGAGCAGGGATCTTTATGGCTACACCTTC.

The chain has TRBV5-1 and TRBJ1-3; D unresolved. V lost 1 base to trimming and J lost 1 base, with 12 bases between them. Looked up from germline, CDR1 is SGHRS and CDR2 is YFSETQ. This CDR3 has 16 amino acids. DNA for the CDR3: TGCGCCAGCAGCTTGTTGACGTCGGGTTCTGGAAACACCATATATTTT. This translates into CASSLLTSGSGNTIYF.

The genes are TRBV6-5 and TRBJ2-7, with 9 positions matching TRBD1. The CDR3 has 16 residues. The J segment lost 2 bases and the V segment lost 1 base, leaving 6 bases of the junction unmatched. Germline loops: CDR1 MNHEY, CDR2 SVGAGI. DNA of the CDR3: TGTGCCAGCAGTTACTTCCTGGGACAGGGACCCTACGAGCAGTACTTC. Its protein is CASSYFLGQGPYEQYF.

The gene calls are TRBV7-9 and TRBJ1-4; perhaps TRBD1 as D (5 bases). CDR1 is SEHNR and CDR2 is FQNEAQ in the germline V gene (reference sequence). The CDR3 extends over 13 amino acids. The ends were cut back, 5 bases at V and 8 bases at J, with 12 bases in the middle. The CDR3 DNA follows: TGTGCCAGCAGCGGCGCGGACATCGAAAAACTGTTTTTT. Translated, it gives CASSGADIEKLFF.

This clone showed up just once. The chain uses TRBV7-2 and TRBJ2-3; D remains ambiguous. In germline, CDR1 is SGHTA, CDR2 FQGNSA. Trimming took off 11 bases at V and 4 bases at J, with 10 bases between the two ends. The CDR3 has 11 amino acids. CDR3 loop: CASRRADTQYF. For the CDR3, the DNA is TGTGCCTCACGGAGAGCAGATACGCAGTATTTT.

This clone was seen just once. V usage is TRBV28 and J usage is TRBJ1-2; D remains ambiguous. The CDR3 runs to 11 residues. Germline V gene data show CDR1 as MDHEN and CDR2 as SYDVKM. V was trimmed by 6 bases and J by 4 bases, leaving 6 bases between them. The CDR3 DNA reads as TGTGCCAGCAGAGCGGGCTATGGCTACACCTTC. Translation: CASRAGYGYTF.

This clone was counted a few times. The sample holds other DNA sequences that translate to the same CDR3. The chain is built from TRBV10-2 and TRBJ2-5; no reliable D call. There are 12 residues in the CDR3. V was shortened by 0 bases and J by 4 bases, with 3 bases between the two germline ends. Germline assignment: CDR1 WSHSY and CDR2 SAAADI. The CDR3 sequence is CASSESRETQYF. Here the CDR3 DNA reads TGCGCCAGCAGTGAGTCGCGAGAGACCCAGTACTTC.

This clone came up once. This chain uses TRBV27 with TRBJ2-3; D is ambiguous. This CDR3 comprises 13 residues. V gave up 6 bases and J gave up 5 bases, with 12 bases separating them. Germline loops: CDR1 MNHEY, CDR2 SMNVEV (reference sequence). CDR3 region: CASSAVSGDTQYF. Written as DNA, the CDR3 is TGTGCCAGCAGCGCGGTGAGTGGAGATACGCAGTATTTT.

The chain employs TRBV13 and TRBJ2-3; D not certain. Trimming removed 4 bases from V and 0 bases from J, with 11 bases in between. Germline V lookup: CDR1 PRHDT, CDR2 FYEKMQ (reference sequence). The CDR3 length is 15 residues. The CDR3 protein is CASSSVLASTDTQYF. The DNA for the CDR3 is TGTGCCAGCAGCTCAGTGCTGGCGAGCACAGATACGCAGTATTTT. The full variable domain, completed using reference TRBV13 and TRBJ2-3, is AAGVIQSPRHLIKEKRETATLKCYPIPRHDTVYWYQQGPGQDPQFLISFYEKMQSDKGSIPDRFSAQQFSDYHSELNMSSLELGDSALYFCASSSVLASTDTQYFGPGTRLTVL.

The chain combines TRBV4-1 with TRBJ1-1, with no clear D. Trimming took off 4 bases at V and 4 bases at J, with 10 bases between the two ends. CDR3 length: 13 residues. Germline values: CDR1 MGHRA, CDR2 YSYEKL. The CDR3 sequence is CASSRTLGTEAFF. The CDR3 coding sequence is TGCGCCAGCAGCCGGACTCTAGGCACTGAAGCTTTCTTT.

V and J are TRBV9 and TRBJ1-2; unclear D gene. CDR1 is SGDLS and CDR2 is YYNGEE in the germline V gene. The CDR3 extends over 12 amino acids. V was pared by 3 bases and J by 1 base, with 4 bases between. The CDR3 DNA sequence: TGTGCCAGCAGCGCAATTAACTATGGCTACACCTTC. Amino acid sequence: CASSAINYGYTF. Full variable domain (remainder filled in from reference TRBV9 and TRBJ1-2): DSGVTQTPKHLITATGQRVTLRCSPRSGDLSVYWYQQSLDQGLQFLIQYYNGEERAKGNILERFSAQQFPDLHSELNLSSLELGDSALYFCASSAINYGYTFGSGTRLTVV.

This chain links TRBV7-8 with TRBJ2-7; 7 bases map to TRBD1. The CDR3 runs 16 residues. Germline V CDR1 and CDR2: SGHVS, FQNEAQ. The V segment lost 5 bases and the J segment 2 bases; nucleotides outside the gene matches: 12. CDR3 loop: CASSITNRGLAYEQYF. In DNA form, the CDR3 reads TGTGCCAGCAGCATAACGAACAGGGGATTGGCCTACGAGCAGTACTTC.

The CDR3 sequence: CASSVTGLWAGDTQYF. CDR3 coding DNA: TGTGCCAGCAGCGTCACGGGCCTTTGGGCGGGAGATACGCAGTATTTT. The chain links TRBV9 to TRBJ2-3; weak D call: TRBD2 (5 bases). Trimming cost V 2 bases and J 5 bases, with 18 bases left between them. This CDR3 has 16 residues. The germline CDR1 and CDR2 sequences are SGDLS and YYNGEE.

This chain connects TRBV6-4 to TRBJ2-5; a weak D match, TRBD2 (5 bases). V shed 0 bases and J shed 3 bases, with 17 bases lying between them. The CDR3 is 17 residues long. From germline, CDR1 is MRHNA and CDR2 SNTAGT. The CDR3 DNA reads TGTGCCAGCAGTGACTCGAGTGAGGGAAACCCAAAAGAGACCCAGTACTTC. Its translation: CASSDSSEGNPKETQYF.

This clone occurred once. The CDR3, as DNA: TGTGCCAGCAGTAGTACAGACAGCACTAACCAAGAGACCCAGTACTTC. This codes for CASSSTDSTNQETQYF. The chain uses TRBV27 and TRBJ2-5, with TRBD1 as a possible D gene (5 bases). CDR3 length equals 16 residues. V lost 5 bases and J lost 0, with 16 bases in between. The germline gives CDR1 MNHEY, CDR2 SMNVEV (reference sequence).

The rearrangement joins TRBV27 to TRBJ1-5; the D is unclear. Trimming left V 6 bases short and J 5 bases short, with 11 bases between. CDR1 is MNHEY, CDR2 SMNVEV, per germline (reference sequence). There are 13 residues in the CDR3. This chain's CDR3 is CASREEVDQPQHF. The CDR3 DNA follows: TGTGCCAGCAGGGAGGAGGTGGATCAGCCCCAGCATTTT.